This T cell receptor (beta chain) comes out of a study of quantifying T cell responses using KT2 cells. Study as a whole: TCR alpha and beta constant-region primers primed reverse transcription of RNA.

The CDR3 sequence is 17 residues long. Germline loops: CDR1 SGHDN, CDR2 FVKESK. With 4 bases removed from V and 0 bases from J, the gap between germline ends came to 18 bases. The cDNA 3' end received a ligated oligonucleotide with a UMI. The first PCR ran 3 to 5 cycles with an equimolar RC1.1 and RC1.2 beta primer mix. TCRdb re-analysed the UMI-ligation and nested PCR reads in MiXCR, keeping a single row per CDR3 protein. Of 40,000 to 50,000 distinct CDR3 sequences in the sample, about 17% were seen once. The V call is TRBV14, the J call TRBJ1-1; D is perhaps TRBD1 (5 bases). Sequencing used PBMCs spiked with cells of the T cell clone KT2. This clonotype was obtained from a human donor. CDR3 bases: TGTGCCAGCAGCCGGCATTTCGGGGGTTTCATGAACACTGAAGCTTTCTTT. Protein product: CASSRHFGGFMNTEAFF.